Here is one T cell receptor beta chain with its context. The CDR3 sequence is 15 residues long. Use of 60 Vbeta and 13 Jbeta primers characterized the PCR. The data were produced by immunoSEQ multiplex PCR, yet TCRdb's version contains in-frame clones alone and is incomplete. Of some 120,000 clones in the sample, 80% to 85% were seen once. The data are from a study of cytomegalovirus exposure and HLA in healthy donors. Study summary: Falling in the Caucasian-associated ancestry cluster were about four fifths of approximately 410 genotyped donors.

The chain joins TRBV21-1 to TRBJ2-1; TRBD2, the D gene given by the table, was not confirmed from the DNA. TRBV21-1 is a known pseudogene. The sequenced sample consisted of PBMCs. The origin of this receptor is a woman between 35 and 50 years old in good health and CMV-seronegative. The CDR3 region has the DNA TGTGCCAGCAGCAGGAAAACTAGCTCCTACAATGAGCAGTTCTTC. This encodes CASSRKTSSYNEQFF.